This is a list of T cell receptor beta chains from one sample in a study of T cells in Graves' hyperthyroidism and ophthalmopathy. TCRdb itself ran the multiplex PCR reads through MiXCR, one entry per CDR3 protein. This table has around 340,000 distinct CDR3 sequences, 18% appearing once. Sequencing used blood. These receptors were obtained from a woman aged 35 to 49 with Graves' ophthalmopathy. Both conserved end residues are part of each CDR3. The D gene is left open where the match is weak. Rows may omit the clone size; those that give it use once, few, many or a size class.

D: TRBD2; J: TRBJ2-7; V: TRBV7-2; size: .; DNA: TGTGCCAGCAGCTTCCGGACTAGCGACGAGCAGTACTTC; CDR3: CASSFRTSDEQYF
D: .; J: TRBJ1-5; V: TRBV27; size: many; DNA: TGTGCCACCGGAGCGAGGAGCAATCAGCCCCAGCATTTT; CDR3: CATGARSNQPQHF
D: TRBD1; J: TRBJ2-7; V: TRBV3-1; size: many; DNA: TGTGCCAGCAGCCAAGCCGGGACAGGGTCCTACGAGCAGTACTTC; CDR3: CASSQAGTGSYEQYF
D: .; J: TRBJ2-7; V: TRBV7-8; size: many; DNA: TGTGCCAGCAGCTTAGCAAGGACAGACGAGCAGTACTTC; CDR3: CASSLARTDEQYF
D: .; J: TRBJ1-1; V: TRBV28; size: many; DNA: TGTGCCAGCAAGGGTGCCTGGACGGCGAACACTGAAGCTTTCTTT; CDR3: CASKGAWTANTEAFF
D: .; J: TRBJ2-7; V: TRBV20-1; size: many; DNA: TGCAGCGCCACAGGGAGGTACGAGCAGTACTTC; CDR3: CSATGRYEQYF
D: .; J: TRBJ2-7; V: TRBV5-6; size: many; DNA: TGTGCCAGCAACCAGAGGATTCTACCCTACGAGCAGTACTTC; CDR3: CASNQRILPYEQYF
D: TRBD1; J: TRBJ1-1; V: TRBV3-1; size: .; DNA: TGTGCCAGCAGCAAGCGACAGGGGCGGACTTTCTTT; CDR3: CASSKRQGRTFF
D: .; J: TRBJ2-7; V: TRBV4-1; size: many; DNA: TGCGCCAGCAGCCCTCCGGCGACGGGCGAGCAGTACTTC; CDR3: CASSPPATGEQYF
D: .; J: TRBJ2-7; V: TRBV4-1; size: many; DNA: TGCGCCAGCAGCCAAGAGGACAGCGACACACCCTACGAGCAGTACTTC; CDR3: CASSQEDSDTPYEQYF
D: .; J: TRBJ2-7; V: TRBV28; size: many; DNA: TGTGCCAGCAGTTTTTTCTCCGATCAACAGTTCGACGAGCAGTACTTC; CDR3: CASSFFSDQQFDEQYF